Presented here are 2 T cell receptor beta chains from one specimen sequenced in a study of blood T cell repertoires in COVID-19. This table comes from immunoSEQ multiplex PCR, and its TCRdb copy is limited to in-frame clones, with some not included. Of 200,000 to 250,000 clones in the sample, about four fifths were seen once. Sequencing input: peripheral blood. The source is an elderly woman with acute or convalescent COVID-19.

V and J are TRBV7-3 and TRBJ2-7, with D unresolved. CDR1 SGHTA and CDR2 FQGTGA come from the germline V gene. The ends were cut back, 1 base at V and 5 bases at J, with 9 bases in the middle. CDR3 length: 13 residues. CDR3 sequence: CASSLSRQNEQYF. DNA of the CDR3: TGTGCCAGCAGCTTAAGTCGCCAGAACGAGCAGTACTTC.

The table lists this clone with a count of one. The V and J genes are TRBV7-3 and TRBJ1-5; perhaps TRBD1 as D (5 bases). From germline, CDR1 is SGHTA and CDR2 FQGTGA. The CDR3 length is 15 residues. Trimming took 5 bases from V and 2 from J, leaving 13 bases between them. The CDR3 loop is CASSQRGGGNQPQHF. CDR3 coding DNA: TGTGCCAGCAGCCAACGGGGGGGAGGCAATCAGCCCCAGCATTTT.